The clone carrying this T cell receptor (beta chain) has a handful of counts. Deletions cut 1 base from V and 0 bases from J, with 12 bases between. Germline values: CDR1 LGHNA, CDR2 YNFKEQ. The CDR3 spans 16 residues. The sample's time point: pre-sensitization, week 0. Treatment denoted: therapeutic diphenylcyclopropenone sensitization with weekly scalp DPC. TCRdb reanalysed the RACE reads using MiXCR and keeps one entry per CDR3 protein. Among about 290,000 distinct CDR3 sequences, roughly 7.4% were seen once, and the ten largest hold 1.2%. This sample is drawn from a study of human T cells and chemical hapten exposure.

The chain carries TRBV4-2 and TRBJ1-1; D gene unclear. Source: whole blood, taken in connection with sensitization to the hapten diphenylcyclopropenone (DPC). The receptor comes from a man between 18 and 29 years old with alopecia areata. Some clones in this sample may be carry-over from other donors' samples. The CDR3, as DNA: TGTGCCAGCAGCCAAGGCAGGACTGTCATGAACACTGAAGCTTTCTTT. Protein: CASSQGRTVMNTEAFF.